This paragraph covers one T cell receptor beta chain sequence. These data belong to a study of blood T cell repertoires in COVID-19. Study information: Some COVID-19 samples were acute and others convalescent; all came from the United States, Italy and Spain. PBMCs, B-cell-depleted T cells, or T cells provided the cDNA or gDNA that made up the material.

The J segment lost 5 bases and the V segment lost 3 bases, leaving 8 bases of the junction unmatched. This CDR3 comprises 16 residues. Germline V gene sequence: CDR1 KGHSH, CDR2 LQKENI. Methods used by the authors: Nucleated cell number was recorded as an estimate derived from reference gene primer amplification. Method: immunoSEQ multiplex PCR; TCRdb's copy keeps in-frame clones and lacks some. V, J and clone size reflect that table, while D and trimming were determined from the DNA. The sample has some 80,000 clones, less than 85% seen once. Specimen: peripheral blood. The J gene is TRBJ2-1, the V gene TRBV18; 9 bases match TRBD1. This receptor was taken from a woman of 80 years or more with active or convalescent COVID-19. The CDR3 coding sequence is TGTGCCAGCTCACCCGTACAGGGGGCTTCCCACAATGAGCAGTTCTTC. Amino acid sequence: CASSPVQGASHNEQFF.